This entry lists 31 T cell receptor beta chains sequenced from one sample in a study of technical replicates of blood from a handful of donors. Produced via immunoSEQ multiplex PCR; TCRdb's table is partial and in-frame only. In the table there are tens of thousands of clones, approximately 94% of which are singletons. The sequencing sample was made of T cells isolated from PBMCs. These receptors were taken from a human donor in good health.

This rearrangement joins TRBV28 to TRBJ2-1; maybe TRBD2 (6 bases). Trimming removed 6 bases from V and 2 bases from J, with 14 bases in between. This CDR3 spans 15 amino acids. From germline, CDR1 is MDHEN and CDR2 SYDVKM. In DNA form, the CDR3 reads TGTGCCAGCAGCCAATATAGCGGCACCTACAATGAGCAGTTCTTC. It specifies CASSQYSGTYNEQFF.

The chain employs TRBV28 and TRBJ1-1, with TRBD1 matching 7 bases. This CDR3 contains 15 residues. V lost 5 bases to trimming and J lost 0 bases; unmatched junction nucleotides: 6. From germline, CDR1 is MDHEN and CDR2 SYDVKM. The CDR3 reads CASSPTGVMNTEAFF. The CDR3 bases are TGTGCCAGCAGTCCTACAGGGGTAATGAACACTGAAGCTTTCTTT.

A single count supports this clone. V usage is TRBV30 and J usage is TRBJ2-3; 7 nucleotides align to TRBD1. The V segment lost 3 bases and the J segment 5 bases; nucleotides outside the gene matches: 5. CDR1 GTSNPN and CDR2 SVGIG come from the germline V gene (reference sequence). This CDR3 has 13 residues. DNA for the CDR3: TGTGCCTGGAGCCTCAGGGGGATAGATACGCAGTATTTT. Translation: CAWSLRGIDTQYF.

The genes are TRBV28 and TRBJ2-1; a weak D match, TRBD1 (8 bases). Germline-derived CDR1 and CDR2 are MDHEN and SYDVKM. Deletions cut 3 bases from V and 2 bases from J, with 17 bases between. The CDR3 spans 17 residues. Here the CDR3 reads CASSFDWTGTTYNEQFF. CDR3 nucleotide sequence: TGTGCCAGCAGTTTTGACTGGACAGGGACTACCTACAATGAGCAGTTCTTC.

J is TRBJ2-7 and V is TRBV19, with TRBD2 identical over 14 bases. The germline V gene encodes CDR1 LNHDA and CDR2 SQIVND (reference sequence). The CDR3 sequence is 15 residues long. V shed 2 bases and J 10 bases; nucleotides not matched to a gene: 7. CDR3 sequence: CASSIRLAGGPEQYF. CDR3 DNA sequence: TGTGCCAGTAGTATAAGACTAGCGGGAGGGCCCGAACAGTACTTC.

The chain has TRBV10-3 and TRBJ2-7; 10 nucleotides align to TRBD2. The length of the CDR3 is 16 residues. Germline trimming cut 5 bases from V and 4 bases from J; bases unmatched to any gene: 11. Germline loops: CDR1 ENHRY, CDR2 SYGVKD. The chain's CDR3 is CAISNPSRTSGYEQYF. The CDR3 DNA reads as TGTGCCATCAGTAATCCTTCTCGGACTAGCGGTTACGAGCAGTACTTC.

The J gene is TRBJ2-1, the V gene TRBV5-4; TRBD2 matches at 7 bases. This CDR3 has 14 amino acids. V lost 2 bases to trimming and J lost 4 bases; unmatched junction nucleotides: 3. Germline CDR1 reads SGHNT; CDR2 reads YYREEE (reference sequence). CDR3 sequence (DNA): TGTGCCAGCAGCTTTTTCGGGGGGTACAATGAGCAGTTCTTC. Translating gives CASSFFGGYNEQFF.

This clone is a singleton in its sample. The rearrangement joins TRBV5-6 to TRBJ2-7, with D perhaps matching TRBD2 (5 bases). V dropped 1 base and J dropped 1 base, with 12 bases sitting between them. The CDR3 spans 15 residues. Germline lookup yields CDR1 SGHDT and CDR2 YYEEEE. CDR3: CASSLNGKLSYEQYF. For the CDR3, the DNA is TGTGCCAGCAGCTTGAACGGGAAGCTTTCCTACGAGCAGTACTTC.

The CDR3 spells CATTVQGNVAYEQYF. In DNA form, the CDR3 reads TGTGCCACCACTGTGCAGGGGAACGTTGCCTACGAGCAGTACTTC. The V call is TRBV28, the J call TRBJ2-7, with D maybe TRBD1 (6 bases). V lost 10 bases and J lost 2, with 21 bases in between. This CDR3 region has 15 residues. Germline CDR1 MDHEN, CDR2 SYDVKM.

V and J are TRBV9 and TRBJ2-1, with D unresolved. The V gene's germline CDR1 is SGDLS and CDR2 YYNGEE. V lost 5 bases, J lost 0 bases, and 9 bases lay in between. The CDR3 covers 14 residues. The CDR3 nucleotides read TGTGCCAGCAGTAGTAGGAGCTCCTACAATGAGCAGTTCTTC. Translating gives CASSSRSSYNEQFF.

This chain joins TRBV9 and TRBJ1-4; 8 bases line up with TRBD1. Germline assignment: CDR1 SGDLS and CDR2 YYNGEE. V shed 4 bases and J 2 bases; nucleotides not matched to a gene: 4. This CDR3 spans 15 amino acids. The CDR3 loop reads CASSTGGGTNEKLFF. The CDR3 DNA sequence: TGTGCCAGCAGCACAGGGGGGGGCACTAATGAAAAACTGTTTTTT.

This CDR3 is CASGPGINRGAGELFF. The CDR3 nucleotides are TGTGCTAGTGGACCCGGGATCAACAGGGGAGCCGGGGAGCTGTTTTTT. V usage is TRBV12-5 and J usage is TRBJ2-2, with 7 bases lining up with TRBD1. The ends lost 6 bases at V and 6 bases at J; junction bases unmatched: 13. The CDR3 has 16 residues. The germline V gene encodes CDR1 LGHNT and CDR2 FRNRAP.

The chain combines TRBV6-6 with TRBJ2-7; 7 bases are shared with TRBD1. CDR1 and CDR2 from the germline V gene are MNHNY and SVGAGI (reference sequence). The CDR3 length is 16 residues. The J segment lost 2 bases and the V segment lost 6 bases, leaving 13 bases of the junction unmatched. For the CDR3, the DNA is TGTGCCAGCAGCGACCTTGGGACAGCACGAACCTACGAGCAGTACTTC. It translates to CASSDLGTARTYEQYF.

This chain links TRBV18 with TRBJ2-1; TRBD2 matches 8 bases. Germline-derived CDR1 and CDR2 are KGHSH and LQKENI. The J segment lost 0 bases and the V segment lost 0 bases, leaving 10 bases of the junction unmatched. The CDR3 runs to 19 residues. CDR3 bases: TGTGCCAGCTCACCACCGAGTCTCTACGGGACTAGCTCCTACAATGAGCAGTTCTTC. It codes for CASSPPSLYGTSSYNEQFF.

The chain combines TRBV27 with TRBJ1-4; TRBD1 is a possible D gene (6 bases). Germline loops: CDR1 MNHEY, CDR2 SMNVEV (reference sequence). The CDR3 sequence is 14 residues long. The ends were cut back, 5 bases at V and 3 bases at J, with 10 bases in the middle. The CDR3 spells CASSIGQSNEKLFF. The CDR3 DNA reads TGTGCCAGCAGTATAGGACAGTCTAATGAAAAACTGTTTTTT.

V usage is TRBV30 and J usage is TRBJ1-1, with D hard to call. From germline, CDR1 is GTSNPN and CDR2 SVGIG (reference sequence). This CDR3 region has 13 residues. The V end was cut by 3 bases, the J end by 1 base, with 9 bases between. The CDR3 DNA reads TGTGCCTGGAGGACGGGGTCGAACACTGAAGCTTTCTTT. Its translation: CAWRTGSNTEAFF.

The chain links TRBV29-1 to TRBJ2-3, with D possibly TRBD1 on 6 matching bases. This CDR3 region has 13 residues. CDR1 and CDR2 from the germline V gene are SQVTM and ANQGSEA. The V gene lost 7 bases and the J gene lost 3 bases, with 14 bases spanning the gap. Here the CDR3 DNA reads TGCAGCGCTCAGGGGTCTGAAACAGATACGCAGTATTTT. It is translated as CSAQGSETDTQYF.

This chain links TRBV6-1 with TRBJ2-5; the D gene is possibly TRBD2 (5 bases). This CDR3 region has 15 residues. From germline, CDR1 is MNHNS and CDR2 SASEGT. Trimming stripped 1 base from V and 7 bases from J, with 16 bases between. For the CDR3, the DNA is TGTGCCAGCAGTGAAGTAAGGAGCCTCGCGGGGACCCAGTACTTC. Translation gives CASSEVRSLAGTQYF.

The chain recombines TRBV5-1 with TRBJ2-7, with 9 bases aligning to TRBD1. The CDR3 contains 13 residues. CDR1 SGHRS and CDR2 YFSETQ come from the germline V gene. V shed 5 bases and J 3 bases; nucleotides not matched to a gene: 3. CDR3 residues: CASSTGGLYEQYF. The CDR3 coding sequence is TGCGCCAGCAGTACAGGGGGCCTCTACGAGCAGTACTTC.

This clone was seen only once. J is TRBJ1-3 and V is TRBV29-1; D not resolved. CDR1 is SQVTM, CDR2 ANQGSEA, per germline. CDR3 size: 14 residues. Trimming shortened V by 6 bases and J by 0 bases, and 12 bases separated the two germline ends. CDR3 loop: CSVPDSGSGNTIYF. The CDR3 nucleotides are TGCAGCGTCCCCGACTCCGGCTCTGGAAACACCATATATTTT.

This rearrangement joins TRBV30 to TRBJ2-2; D is ambiguous. The CDR3 has 15 amino acids. The V gene lost 0 bases and the J gene lost 5 bases, with 13 bases spanning the gap. Germline lookup yields CDR1 GTSNPN and CDR2 SVGIG (reference sequence). The CDR3 reads CAWSVPLGLTGELFF. CDR3 sequence (DNA): TGTGCCTGGAGTGTACCTCTTGGGCTGACCGGGGAGCTGTTTTTT.

J is TRBJ2-1 and V is TRBV5-1, with 7 bases fitting TRBD1. This CDR3 has 13 residues. Trimming took 3 bases from V and 5 from J; bases not matched to a gene: 2. CDR1 is SGHRS and CDR2 is YFSETQ in the germline V gene. In nucleotides, the CDR3 is TGCGCCAGCAGCTGGGACAGAGACAATGAGCAGTTCTTC. Protein sequence: CASSWDRDNEQFF.

V gene TRBV19 combines with J gene TRBJ1-1, with D possibly matching TRBD1 (5 bases). Trimming shortened V by 5 bases and J by 2 bases, and 9 bases separated the two germline ends. Germline V gene data show CDR1 as LNHDA and CDR2 as SQIVND (reference sequence). CDR3 length: 13 amino acids. In nucleotides, the CDR3 is TGTGCCAGTAGTGAGGGGACTAACACTGAAGCTTTCTTT. Its protein product is CASSEGTNTEAFF.

The gene calls are TRBV11-2 and TRBJ1-6; TRBD1 might be the D (6 bases). Germline values: CDR1 SGHAT, CDR2 FQNNGV. The CDR3 spans 14 residues. V was trimmed by 6 bases and J by 10 bases, leaving 16 bases between them. Here the CDR3 DNA reads TGTGCCAGCAGAAAACAGGGTAGGGGATCACCCCTCCACTTT. Protein product: CASRKQGRGSPLHF.

The chain has TRBV18 and TRBJ2-5; 9 nucleotides line up with TRBD1. The CDR3 spans 15 residues. Germline CDR1 and CDR2: KGHSH and LQKENI. The trim removed 6 bases at V and 5 bases at J, leaving 10 bases unmatched. The CDR3 sequence: CASSPAQGAGETQYF. The CDR3 DNA reads as TGTGCCAGCTCCCCAGCACAGGGGGCAGGGGAGACCCAGTACTTC.

The rearrangement joins TRBV29-1 to TRBJ1-4, with a tentative D call TRBD1 (6 bases). The V and J ends lost 7 bases and 4 bases respectively, with 16 bases between them. CDR1 SQVTM and CDR2 ANQGSEA come from the germline V gene. The CDR3 has 14 amino acids. Here the CDR3 DNA reads TGCAGCGCCCGGGACACCCAGATTAATGAAAAACTGTTTTTT. This gives the protein CSARDTQINEKLFF.

The J gene is TRBJ2-1, the V gene TRBV6-1; D is unclear. V gave up 1 base and J gave up 0 bases, with 7 bases separating them. Per germline, CDR1 MNHNS and CDR2 SASEGT. This CDR3 comprises 15 residues. DNA for the CDR3: TGTGCCAGCAGTGAAGACTATTCCTCCTACAATGAGCAGTTCTTC. This gives the protein CASSEDYSSYNEQFF.

V and J are TRBV5-8 and TRBJ2-7; 7 nucleotides align to TRBD2. This CDR3 is 17 amino acids long. Trimming cost V 3 bases and J 4 bases; bases outside gene matches: 16. CDR1 SGHTS and CDR2 YDEGEE come from the germline V gene. CDR3: CASSSGGWSSPRYEQYF. CDR3 sequence (DNA): TGTGCCAGCAGCTCCGGGGGGTGGAGCTCCCCTAGATACGAGCAGTACTTC.

The J gene is TRBJ1-2, the V gene TRBV5-6; D not resolved. Trimming removed 0 bases at V and 3 bases at J, with 6 bases between. The CDR3 runs to 13 residues. The germline gives CDR1 SGHDT, CDR2 YYEEEE. The CDR3 loop is CASSLGSYYGYTF. CDR3 nucleotides: TGTGCCAGCAGCTTGGGGAGCTACTATGGCTACACCTTC.

V gene TRBV4-1 combines with J gene TRBJ1-4, with D uncertain. Germline lookup yields CDR1 MGHRA and CDR2 YSYEKL. The CDR3 spans 16 residues. V lost 1 base and J lost 0, with 9 bases in between. The CDR3 reads CASSQGIGATNEKLFF. CDR3 coding DNA: TGCGCCAGCAGCCAAGGAATTGGAGCAACTAATGAAAAACTGTTTTTT.

The chain recombines TRBV19 with TRBJ2-7, with 9 bases fitting TRBD1. Per germline, CDR1 LNHDA and CDR2 SQIVND (reference sequence). The V segment lost 7 bases and the J segment 2 bases; nucleotides outside the gene matches: 9. The CDR3 covers 15 residues. The CDR3 nucleotides are TGTGCCAGTACCCCCGGGACAGGGAATGCCTACGAGCAGTACTTC. This gives the protein CASTPGTGNAYEQYF.